These 12 T cell receptor beta chains originate from one sample sequenced in a study of OX40 agonist ivuxolimab in advanced cancers. Using immunoSEQ multiplex PCR, the repertoire was profiled, and TCRdb retains in-frame clones only, with some absent. The sample yields about 79,000 clones, about 80% seen once. The sample was CD4+ or CD8+ T cells sorted from blood, taken in a trial of the OX40 agonist ivuxolimab. Every receptor here comes from an adult with an advanced solid tumor such as melanoma, head and neck, liver or kidney cancer.

This sequence joins TRBV7-2 and TRBJ1-1; weak D call: TRBD1 (5 bases). CDR1 and CDR2 from the germline V gene are SGHTA and FQGNSA. The CDR3 totals 15 residues. Trimming shortened V by 2 bases and J by 1 base, and 11 bases separated the two germline ends. The CDR3 DNA reads as TGTGCCAGCAGCTTATTTGGGCAGGGGAACACTGAAGCTTTCTTT. Translated, it gives CASSLFGQGNTEAFF.

The rearrangement uses TRBV4-2 and TRBJ1-1; D is possibly TRBD1 (6 bases). The CDR3 is 16 amino acids. Germline V gene sequence: CDR1 LGHNA, CDR2 YNFKEQ. The V gene lost 1 base and the J gene lost 4 bases, with 16 bases spanning the gap. The CDR3 DNA reads TGTGCCAGCAGCCAAGCCGGGACAATGGACGGCACTGAAGCTTTCTTT. This codes for CASSQAGTMDGTEAFF.

The chain has TRBV7-2 and TRBJ2-3; D might be TRBD1 or TRBD2, each matching 5 bases. Germline CDR1 is SGHTA and CDR2 is FQGNSA. V was clipped by 3 bases and J by 0 bases, with 10 bases between them. This CDR3 has 15 amino acids. The chain's CDR3 is CASSFGGGSTDTQYF. CDR3 coding DNA: TGTGCCAGCAGCTTTGGTGGGGGAAGCACAGATACGCAGTATTTT.

The chain is built from TRBV7-9 and TRBJ1-4; D remains ambiguous. V dropped 4 bases and J dropped 7 bases, with 19 bases sitting between them. The CDR3 loop spans 16 amino acids. Germline V gene lookup returns CDR1 SEHNR and CDR2 FQNEAQ (reference sequence). DNA for the CDR3: TGTGCCAGCAGCTCAGACTTAGTTGGGTCCCTTGAAAAACTGTTTTTT. Translation: CASSSDLVGSLEKLFF.

The V and J genes are TRBV30 and TRBJ1-2; D call uncertain. Per germline, CDR1 GTSNPN and CDR2 SVGIG (reference sequence). V shed 0 bases and J shed 7 bases, with 12 bases lying between them. The CDR3 has 13 residues. CDR3 region: CAWSVLNRIGYTF. CDR3 sequence (DNA): TGTGCCTGGAGTGTACTAAACAGAATTGGCTACACCTTC.

This clone was counted once. J is TRBJ2-5 and V is TRBV6-6, with D maybe TRBD1 (6 bases). The V gene's germline CDR1 is MNHNY and CDR2 SVGAGI (reference sequence). CDR3 length: 15 amino acids. V lost 6 bases and J lost 7, with 21 bases in between. The CDR3 reads CASRVTGEVSWTQYF. The CDR3 region has the DNA TGTGCCAGCAGGGTGACAGGCGAAGTAAGCTGGACCCAGTACTTC.

The V gene is TRBV14, the J gene TRBJ2-5, with D possibly TRBD1 on 5 matching bases. The CDR3 is made up of 15 amino acids. The V end lost 2 bases, the J end lost 1 base, and 11 bases lay between the germline ends. The V gene's germline CDR1 is SGHDN and CDR2 FVKESK. The CDR3 loop is CASSQYRGFQETQYF. The CDR3 DNA is TGTGCCAGCAGCCAATATAGGGGCTTCCAAGAGACCCAGTACTTC.

V gene TRBV5-8 combines with J gene TRBJ1-1; possibly TRBD1 for D (6 bases). Germline V gene data show CDR1 as SGHTS and CDR2 as YDEGEE. V was shortened by 2 bases and J by 11 bases, with 22 bases between the two germline ends. This CDR3 is 15 amino acids long. CDR3 sequence (DNA): TGTGCCAGCAGCTTTCCGGACTGGGGGGCTCCGGCCGCTTTCTTT. It translates to CASSFPDWGAPAAFF. The variable domain in full, completed from reference TRBV5-8 and TRBJ1-1, reads EAGVTQSPTHLIKTRGQQATLRCSPISGHTSVYWYQQALGLGLQFLLWYDEGEERNRGNFPPRFSGRQFPNYSSELNVNALELEDSALYLCASSFPDWGAPAAFFGQGTRLTVV.

The DNA for the CDR3 is TGTGCCAGCAGCCGACAGGATCAGCCCCAGCATTTT. This encodes CASSRQDQPQHF. V usage is TRBV6-6 and J usage is TRBJ1-5, with D possibly being TRBD1 (6 bases). The germline CDR1 and CDR2 sequences are MNHNY and SVGAGI (reference sequence). This CDR3 is built from 12 residues. V lost 6 bases, J lost 5 bases, and 8 bases lay in between.

V is TRBV28 and J is TRBJ2-7; D might be TRBD1 or TRBD2, each matching 5 bases. Germline CDR1 MDHEN, CDR2 SYDVKM. Trimming removed 5 bases at V and 4 bases at J, with 12 bases between. CDR3 length: 13 residues. This CDR3 is CASSPGRKYEQYF. CDR3 sequence (DNA): TGTGCCAGCAGTCCGGGACGGAAGTACGAGCAGTACTTC.

The chain employs TRBV2 and TRBJ1-3; D is unresolved. Germline-derived CDR1 and CDR2 are SNHLY and FYNNEI. The length of the CDR3 is 14 residues. Trimming left V 4 bases short and J 2 bases short, with 9 bases between. The CDR3: CASSAVGPGNTIYF. DNA of the CDR3: TGTGCCAGCAGTGCGGTGGGCCCTGGAAACACCATATATTTT. The full variable domain, its missing parts supplied by reference TRBV2 and TRBJ1-3, is EPEVTQTPSHQVTQMGQEVILRCVPISNHLYFYWYRQILGQKVEFLVSFYNNEISEKSEIFDDQFSVERPDGSNFTLKIRSTKLEDSAMYFCASSAVGPGNTIYFGEGSWLTVV.

The chain joins TRBV7-2 to TRBJ2-5; 10 bases align to TRBD2. The V gene's germline CDR1 is SGHTA and CDR2 FQGNSA. The CDR3 runs to 15 residues. The junction had 2 bases not matched to a gene; V was cut back by 0 bases and J by 4 bases. Here the CDR3 reads CASSLASSGRETQYF. CDR3 nucleotides: TGTGCCAGCAGCTTAGCCTCTAGCGGGAGAGAGACCCAGTACTTC.